Shown below are 7 T cell receptor beta chains from a single sample sequenced in a study of T cell repertoires in cytomegalovirus infection. TCRdb re-derived calls from the reads in MiXCR, one entry per CDR3 protein. The table has 250,000 to 300,000 distinct CDR3 sequences, 25% seen once. What was sequenced was PBMCs. The receptors shown here come from a human donor in good health (CMV status not recorded). Some clones in this sample may be carry-over from other donors' samples.

The chain is built from TRBV28 and TRBJ1-5; D ambiguous. Per germline, CDR1 MDHEN and CDR2 SYDVKM. There are 12 residues in the CDR3. V lost 6 bases to trimming and J lost 6 bases, with 9 bases between them. The CDR3 region is CASREGGQPQHF. The DNA for the CDR3 is TGTGCCAGCAGGGAGGGAGGTCAGCCCCAGCATTTT.

V gene TRBV28 combines with J gene TRBJ1-2, with D unclear. V was shortened by 3 bases and J by 6 bases, with 17 bases between the two germline ends. Germline assignment: CDR1 MDHEN and CDR2 SYDVKM. The CDR3 is 15 residues long. This CDR3 is CASSFPQAGLDGYTF. In nucleotides, the CDR3 is TGTGCCAGCAGTTTCCCCCAAGCAGGTTTAGATGGCTACACCTTC.

This clonotype was seen a handful of times. This rearrangement joins TRBV18 to TRBJ2-6; D perhaps matches TRBD2 (6 bases). The length of the CDR3 is 17 residues. Trimming pared 3 bases from V and 5 bases from J, leaving 17 bases between. Looked up from germline, CDR1 is KGHSH and CDR2 is LQKENI. The CDR3 DNA follows: TGTGCCAGCTCACCCGTTACGGGGGAGTTGAGGGCCAACGTCCTGACTTTC. It yields the protein CASSPVTGELRANVLTF.

As DNA, the CDR3 is TGTGCCAGCAGTTCCCTGGGAGTCTATAATTCACCCCTCCACTTT. Translation: CASSSLGVYNSPLHF. The gene calls are TRBV28 and TRBJ1-6; D is ambiguous. Germline assignment: CDR1 MDHEN and CDR2 SYDVKM. Deletions cut 4 bases from V and 3 bases from J, with 10 bases between. This CDR3 contains 15 residues.

This clonotype has more than one count but fewer than ten. The V and J genes are TRBV7-9 and TRBJ2-7; TRBD1 aligns across 8 bases. After removal of 1 base from V and 4 bases from J, the junction contained 9 bases not matched to a gene. Germline V CDR1 and CDR2: SEHNR, FQNEAQ (reference sequence). The CDR3 sequence is 16 residues long. This chain's CDR3 is CASSLVPRQGRYEQYF. In DNA, the CDR3 is TGTGCCAGCAGCTTAGTCCCCCGACAGGGGCGGTACGAGCAGTACTTC.

This clonotype was seen many times. The J gene is TRBJ1-4, the V gene TRBV7-2; D not certain. With 5 bases removed from V and 4 bases from J, the gap between germline ends came to 5 bases. This CDR3 region has 12 residues. Germline assignment: CDR1 SGHTA and CDR2 FQGNSA. Here the CDR3 reads CASSNFNEKLFF. CDR3 DNA: TGTGCCAGCAGCAACTTTAATGAAAAACTGTTTTTT.

This clonotype was recorded only once. The chain employs TRBV12-3 or TRBV12-4 and TRBJ2-2; 11 bases are shared with TRBD2. The V and J ends lost 6 bases and 4 bases, in that order; junction bases with no gene match: 10. This CDR3 is 17 amino acids long. The CDR3 DNA is TGTGCCAGCAGGGTGACTAGCGGGGCCCCCCCCACCGGGGAGCTGTTTTTT. Translation gives CASRVTSGAPPTGELFF.